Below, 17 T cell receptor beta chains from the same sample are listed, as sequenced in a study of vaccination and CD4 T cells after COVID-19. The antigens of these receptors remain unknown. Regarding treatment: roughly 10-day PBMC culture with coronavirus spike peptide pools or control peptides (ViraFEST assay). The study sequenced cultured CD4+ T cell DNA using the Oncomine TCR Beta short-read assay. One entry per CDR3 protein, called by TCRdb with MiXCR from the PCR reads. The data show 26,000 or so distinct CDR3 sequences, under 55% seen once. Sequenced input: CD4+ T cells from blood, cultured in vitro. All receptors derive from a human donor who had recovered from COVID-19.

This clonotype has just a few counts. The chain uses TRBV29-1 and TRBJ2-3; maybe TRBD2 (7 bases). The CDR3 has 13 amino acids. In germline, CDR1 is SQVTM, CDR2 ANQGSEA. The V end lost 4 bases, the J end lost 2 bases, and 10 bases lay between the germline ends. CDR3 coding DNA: TGCAGCGTTGTGGGGGGGGCCACAGATACGCAGTATTTT. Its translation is CSVVGGATDTQYF.

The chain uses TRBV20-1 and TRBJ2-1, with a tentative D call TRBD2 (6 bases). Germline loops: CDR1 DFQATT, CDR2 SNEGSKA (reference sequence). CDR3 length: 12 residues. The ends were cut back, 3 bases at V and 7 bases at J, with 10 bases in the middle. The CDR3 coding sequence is TGCAGTGCTAGCGGGAGCACGAATGAGCAGTTCTTC. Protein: CSASGSTNEQFF.

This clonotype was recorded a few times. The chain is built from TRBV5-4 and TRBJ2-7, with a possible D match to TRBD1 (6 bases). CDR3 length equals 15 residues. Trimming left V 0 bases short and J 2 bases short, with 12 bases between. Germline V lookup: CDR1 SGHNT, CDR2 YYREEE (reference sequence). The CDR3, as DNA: TGTGCCAGCAGCTTGGAGCCAGGGGAAACCTACGAGCAGTACTTC. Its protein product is CASSLEPGETYEQYF.

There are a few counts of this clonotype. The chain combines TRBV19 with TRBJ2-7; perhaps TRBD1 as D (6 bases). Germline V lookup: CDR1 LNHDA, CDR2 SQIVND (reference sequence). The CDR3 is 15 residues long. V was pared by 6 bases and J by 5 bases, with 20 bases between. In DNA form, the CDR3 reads TGTGCCAGTAGAGCCGGGGACACCGGCACCGACGAGCAGTACTTC. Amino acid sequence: CASRAGDTGTDEQYF.

In DNA form, the CDR3 reads TGCAGTGCGAGCCCGGACAGTGCCCTGACTGGAAACACCATATATTTT. It codes for CSASPDSALTGNTIYF. The V gene is TRBV20-1, the J gene TRBJ1-3; D is perhaps TRBD1 (6 bases). The V end was cut by 6 bases, the J end by 2 bases, with 20 bases between. Per the germline V gene, CDR1 is DFQATT and CDR2 is SNEGSKA (reference sequence). The CDR3 has 16 residues.

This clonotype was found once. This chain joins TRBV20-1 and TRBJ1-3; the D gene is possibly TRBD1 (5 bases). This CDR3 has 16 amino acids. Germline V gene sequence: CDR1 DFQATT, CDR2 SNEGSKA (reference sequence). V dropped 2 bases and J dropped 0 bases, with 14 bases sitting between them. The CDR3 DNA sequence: TGCAGTGCTAGACCGGGGACCGGGATCTCTGGAAACACCATATATTTT. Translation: CSARPGTGISGNTIYF.

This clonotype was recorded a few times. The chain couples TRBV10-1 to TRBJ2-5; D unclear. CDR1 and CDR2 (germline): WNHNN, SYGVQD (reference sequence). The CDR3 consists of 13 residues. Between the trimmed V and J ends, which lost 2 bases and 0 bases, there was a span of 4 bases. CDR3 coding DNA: TGCGCCAGCAGTGAGGGACACCAAGAGACCCAGTACTTC. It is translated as CASSEGHQETQYF.

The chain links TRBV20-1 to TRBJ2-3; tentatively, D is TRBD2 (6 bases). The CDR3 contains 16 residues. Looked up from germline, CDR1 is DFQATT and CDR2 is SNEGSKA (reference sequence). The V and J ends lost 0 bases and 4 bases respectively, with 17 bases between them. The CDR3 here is CSARDAKRVGPDTQYF. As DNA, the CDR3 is TGCAGTGCTAGAGATGCGAAGCGGGTAGGCCCAGATACGCAGTATTTT.

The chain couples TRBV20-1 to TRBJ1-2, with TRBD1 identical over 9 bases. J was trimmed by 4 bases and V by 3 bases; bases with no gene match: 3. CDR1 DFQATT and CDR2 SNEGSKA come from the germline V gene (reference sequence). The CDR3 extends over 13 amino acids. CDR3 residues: CSASPQGAYGYTF. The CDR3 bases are TGCAGTGCTAGCCCACAGGGGGCCTATGGCTACACCTTC.

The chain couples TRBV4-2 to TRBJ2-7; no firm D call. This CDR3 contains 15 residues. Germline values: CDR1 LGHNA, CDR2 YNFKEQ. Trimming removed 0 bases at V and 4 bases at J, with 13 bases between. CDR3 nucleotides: TGTGCCAGCAGCCAAGAGCGAGATTGGGTTTACGAGCAGTACTTC. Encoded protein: CASSQERDWVYEQYF.

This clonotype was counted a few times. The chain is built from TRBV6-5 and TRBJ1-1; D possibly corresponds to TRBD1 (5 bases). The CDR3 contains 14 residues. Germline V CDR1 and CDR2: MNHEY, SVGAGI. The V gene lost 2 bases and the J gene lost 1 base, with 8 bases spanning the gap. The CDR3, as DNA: TGTGCCAGCAGTTACGGGACTCCGAACACTGAAGCTTTCTTT. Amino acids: CASSYGTPNTEAFF.

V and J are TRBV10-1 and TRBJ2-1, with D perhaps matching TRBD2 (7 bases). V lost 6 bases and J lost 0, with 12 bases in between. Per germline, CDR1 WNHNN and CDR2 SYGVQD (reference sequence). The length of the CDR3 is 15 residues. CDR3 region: CASSQGGGSYNEQFF. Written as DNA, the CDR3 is TGCGCCAGCAGCCAAGGGGGGGGCTCCTACAATGAGCAGTTCTTC.

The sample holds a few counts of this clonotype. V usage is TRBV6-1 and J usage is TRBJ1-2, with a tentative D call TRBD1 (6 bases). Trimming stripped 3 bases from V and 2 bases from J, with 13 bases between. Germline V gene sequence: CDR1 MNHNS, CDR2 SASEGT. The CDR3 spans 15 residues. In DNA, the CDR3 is TGTGCCAGCAGTGACCCGACAGGCGGAAACTATGGCTACACCTTC. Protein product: CASSDPTGGNYGYTF.

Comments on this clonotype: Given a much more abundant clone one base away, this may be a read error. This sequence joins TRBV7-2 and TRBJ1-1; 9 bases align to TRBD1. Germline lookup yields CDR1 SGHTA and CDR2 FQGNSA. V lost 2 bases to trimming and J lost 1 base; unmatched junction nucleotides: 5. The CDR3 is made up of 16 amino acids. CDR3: CASSLTWGQGNTEAFF. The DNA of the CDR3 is TGTGCCAGCAGCTTAACGTGGGGACAGGGGAACACTGAAGCTTTCTTT.

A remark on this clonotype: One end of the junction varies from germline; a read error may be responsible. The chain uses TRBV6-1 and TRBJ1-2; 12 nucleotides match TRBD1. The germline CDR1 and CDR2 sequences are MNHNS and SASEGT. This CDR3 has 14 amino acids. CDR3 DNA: TGTACCAGCAGCGGGACAGGGGGCGCGTATGGCTACACCTTC. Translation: CTSSGTGGAYGYTF.

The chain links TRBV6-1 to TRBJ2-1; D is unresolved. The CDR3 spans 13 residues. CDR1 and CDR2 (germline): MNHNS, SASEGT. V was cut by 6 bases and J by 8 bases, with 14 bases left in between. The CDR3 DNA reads TGTGCCAGCAGCCCTACCGGTTACTATGAGCAGTTCTTC. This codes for CASSPTGYYEQFF.

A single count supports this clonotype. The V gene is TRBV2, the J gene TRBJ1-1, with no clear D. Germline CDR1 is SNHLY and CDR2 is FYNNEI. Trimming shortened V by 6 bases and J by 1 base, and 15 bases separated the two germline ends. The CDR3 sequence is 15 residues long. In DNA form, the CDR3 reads TGTGCCAGCAGCAGATACAGCGTCGAGAACACTGAAGCTTTCTTT. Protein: CASSRYSVENTEAFF.